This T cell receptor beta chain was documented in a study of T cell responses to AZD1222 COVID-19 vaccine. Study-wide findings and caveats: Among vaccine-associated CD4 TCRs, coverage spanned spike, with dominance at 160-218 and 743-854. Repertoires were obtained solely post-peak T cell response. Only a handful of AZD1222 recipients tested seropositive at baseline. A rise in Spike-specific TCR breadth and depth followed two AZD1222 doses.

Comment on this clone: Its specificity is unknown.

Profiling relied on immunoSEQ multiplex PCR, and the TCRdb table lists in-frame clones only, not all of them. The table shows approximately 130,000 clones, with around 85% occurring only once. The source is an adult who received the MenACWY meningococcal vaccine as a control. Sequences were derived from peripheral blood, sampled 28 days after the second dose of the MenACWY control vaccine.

In nucleotides, the CDR3 is TGTGCCAGTAGTAGGGGTATGGTGGATACGCAGTATTTT. Translation gives CASSRGMVDTQYF. The rearrangement links TRBV19 to TRBJ2-3; no clear D gene. V dropped 4 bases and J dropped 6 bases, with 11 bases sitting between them. The CDR3 sequence is 13 residues long. The germline CDR1 and CDR2 sequences are LNHDA and SQIVND (reference sequence).